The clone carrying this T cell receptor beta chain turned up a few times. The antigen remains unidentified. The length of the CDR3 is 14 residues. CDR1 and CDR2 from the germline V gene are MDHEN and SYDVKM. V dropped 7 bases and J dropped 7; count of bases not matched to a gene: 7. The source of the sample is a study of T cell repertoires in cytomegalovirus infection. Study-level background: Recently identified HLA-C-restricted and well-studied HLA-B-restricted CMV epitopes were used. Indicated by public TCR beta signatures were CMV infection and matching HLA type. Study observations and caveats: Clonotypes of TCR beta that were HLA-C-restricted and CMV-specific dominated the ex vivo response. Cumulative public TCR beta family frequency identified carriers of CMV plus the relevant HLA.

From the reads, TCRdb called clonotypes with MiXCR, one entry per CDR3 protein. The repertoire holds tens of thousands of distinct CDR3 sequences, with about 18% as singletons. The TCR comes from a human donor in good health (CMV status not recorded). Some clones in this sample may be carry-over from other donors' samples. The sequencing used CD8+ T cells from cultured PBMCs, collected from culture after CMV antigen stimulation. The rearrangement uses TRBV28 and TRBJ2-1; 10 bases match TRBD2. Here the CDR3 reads CASTPSGSVNEQFF. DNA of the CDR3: TGTGCCAGCACCCCTAGCGGGAGTGTGAATGAGCAGTTCTTC.